This T cell receptor (beta chain) derives from a study of T cell responses to AZD1222 COVID-19 vaccine. TCRdb's table, derived via immunoSEQ multiplex PCR, lists solely in-frame clones and lacks some. The table lists some 110,000 clones, around 88% of them singletons. Germline CDR1 is DFQATT and CDR2 is SNEGSKA (reference sequence). This CDR3 is built from 8 residues. Study outcomes and limitations: Donors, mostly white British, included more females; clonal diversity was possibly underestimated.

As regards this clone: Its target is not known.

J is TRBJ1-1 and V is TRBV20-1; a weak D match, TRBD1 (6 bases). This TCR was recovered from an adult in good health. This specimen was peripheral blood, taken on day 0 of AZD1222 vaccination. CDR3 region: CRGQEAFF. For the CDR3, the DNA is TGCAGGGGACAAGAAGCTTTCTTT.